The clone carrying this T cell receptor (beta chain) was counted ten times or more. Its antigen is not known. The sorted libraries started from around 1 million CD4+ or CD8+ T cells. This sample was included in a study of neurological immune-mediated disorders. Findings of the study overall: Across subjects, no CDR3 amino acid sequence appeared in expanded clones of more than one subject, a finding that suggested private repertoires in all groups.

Synthesis of cDNA was accomplished via 5'RACE employing 10-nucleotide random UMIs. TCRdb ran MiXCR on the 5' RACE reads and lists one entry per CDR3 protein. The sample has 3,500 to 5,000 distinct CDR3 sequences, around a third seen once. This sequence was found in a man aged 50-60 years with HTLV-1-associated myelopathy (HAM/TSP). The sample was CD8+ T cells from blood.

CDR3 protein: CASSLPRSAKNIQYF. The CDR3 nucleotides are TGTGCCAGCAGCTTGCCCCGTAGCGCCAAAAACATTCAGTACTTC. The rearrangement uses TRBV7-2 and TRBJ2-4; D gene ambiguous. Germline V gene lookup returns CDR1 SGHTA and CDR2 FQGNSA. Trimming pared 3 bases from V and 1 base from J, leaving 10 bases between. The CDR3 extends over 15 amino acids. The full variable domain, its missing parts supplied by reference TRBV7-2 and TRBJ2-4, is GAGVSQSPSNKVTEKGKDVELRCDPISGHTALYWYRQSLGQGLEFLIYFQGNSAPDKSGLPSDRFSAERTGGSVSTLTIQRTQQEDSAVYLCASSLPRSAKNIQYFGAGTRLSVL.